The T cell receptor (beta chain) under discussion was sequenced for a study of T cells in Graves' hyperthyroidism and ophthalmopathy. Points from the study as a whole: A 13 V-J signature model discriminated ophthalmopathy versus stable hyperthyroidism. The model predicted ophthalmopathy a median around 6.5 months before onset.

This clonotype was detected ten times or more. The antigen is undetermined. RNA transcripts yielded amplified TCR beta CDR3 regions. Using the HTBI primer set, a first-round RT-PCR was run on the TCR CDR3. TCRdb itself ran the multiplex PCR reads through MiXCR, one entry per CDR3 protein. Seen here are about 480,000 distinct CDR3 sequences, approximately 15% observed once, and the top ten hold 17%. V gave up 3 bases and J gave up 5 bases, with 4 bases separating them. The CDR3 spans 11 residues. CDR1 and CDR2 from the germline V gene are SGDLS and YYNGEE. The chain couples TRBV9 to TRBJ2-3; no clear D gene. The TCR originated in a woman younger than 35 with Graves' hyperthyroidism. What was sequenced was blood. The CDR3 region is CASSAQDTQYF. The CDR3 region has the DNA TGTGCCAGCAGCGCCCAAGATACGCAGTATTTT.